These 9 T cell receptor beta chains share one sample of origin, sequenced in a study of blood T cell repertoires in COVID-19. TCRdb's copy holds only in-frame clones and misses some; the assay was immunoSEQ multiplex PCR. This table has 95,000 to 110,000 clones, 70% to 90% appearing once. Sequenced: peripheral blood. These receptors all come from a man between 50 and 59 years old in a cohort sampled during active COVID-19.

The genes are TRBV2 and TRBJ2-3; a possible D gene is TRBD1 (5 bases). This CDR3 is 15 amino acids long. Trimming took off 10 bases at V and 4 bases at J, with 21 bases between the two ends. Germline V lookup: CDR1 SNHLY, CDR2 FYNNEI. CDR3 amino acids: CATSDLGAAADTQYF. DNA for the CDR3: TGTGCCACCTCAGACCTAGGGGCTGCTGCAGATACGCAGTATTTT.

The genes are TRBV7-8 and TRBJ1-3; D is uncertain. The CDR3 runs 13 residues. CDR1 and CDR2 (germline): SGHVS, FQNEAQ. V lost 5 bases and J lost 5, with 10 bases in between. CDR3 bases: TGTGCCAGCAGCCCCACTTTCCGAAACACCATATATTTT. Residues: CASSPTFRNTIYF.

This clone was detected a few times. The chain has TRBV11-2 and TRBJ1-6; TRBD1 matches 7 bases. Germline V CDR1 and CDR2: SGHAT, FQNNGV. The CDR3 covers 15 residues. Unmatched junction bases numbered 5, after V lost 6 bases and J lost 3 bases. The CDR3: CASRRTGSYNSPLHF. The CDR3 nucleotides are TGTGCCAGCAGACGGACAGGCAGCTATAATTCACCCCTCCACTTT. Combining the CDR3 with reference TRBV11-2 and TRBJ1-6 gives the whole variable domain EAGVAQSPRYKIIEKRQSVAFWCNPISGHATLYWYQQILGQGPKLLIQFQNNGVVDDSQLPKDRFSAERLKGVDSTLKIQPAKLEDSAVYLCASRRTGSYNSPLHFGNGTRLTVT.

This chain links TRBV7-3 with TRBJ2-1, with D unclear. This CDR3 contains 13 residues. Germline assignment: CDR1 SGHTA and CDR2 FQGTGA. V gave up 5 bases and J gave up 10 bases, with 15 bases separating them. The CDR3 loop reads CASSLRPFSEQFF. The CDR3 bases are TGTGCCAGCAGCCTGCGGCCTTTTAGCGAGCAGTTCTTC.

This clone was picked up one time. This rearrangement joins TRBV6-2 or TRBV6-3 to TRBJ2-1; TRBD2 matches at 16 bases. After removal of 2 bases from V and 12 bases from J, the junction contained 7 bases not matched to a gene. CDR3 length: 16 amino acids. Germline loops: CDR1 MNHEY, CDR2 SVGEGT. The CDR3 protein is CASSYTGLAGGTRQFF. The CDR3 coding sequence is TGTGCCAGCAGTTACACGGGACTAGCGGGGGGGACGAGGCAGTTCTTC.

The chain has TRBV2 and TRBJ2-1, with 11 bases matching TRBD2. CDR3 length: 14 residues. CDR1 is SNHLY, CDR2 FYNNEI, per germline. V was clipped by 6 bases and J by 10 bases; unmatched bases: 8. The CDR3 nucleotides are TGTGCCAGCAGCTCGGGACTAGCGGCGACGGAGCAGTTCTTC. It yields the protein CASSSGLAATEQFF.

The rearrangement uses TRBV7-2 and TRBJ2-3; 9 nucleotides align to TRBD2. The J segment lost 8 bases and the V segment lost 5 bases, leaving 5 bases of the junction unmatched. CDR1 and CDR2 (germline): SGHTA, FQGNSA. CDR3 length equals 13 residues. The CDR3: CASSRGSGGTQYF. The CDR3, as DNA: TGTGCCAGCAGCCGTGGTAGCGGGGGTACGCAGTATTTT.

V is TRBV19 and J is TRBJ2-1, with D perhaps matching TRBD1 (6 bases). CDR1 and CDR2 from the germline V gene are LNHDA and SQIVND (reference sequence). V gave up 8 bases and J gave up 1 base, with 12 bases separating them. This CDR3 region has 14 residues. CDR3 loop: CASGYTGSYNEQFF. The CDR3 DNA sequence: TGTGCCAGTGGCTACACAGGGTCCTACAATGAGCAGTTCTTC.

The gene calls are TRBV5-6 and TRBJ2-7, with D maybe TRBD2 (5 bases). The CDR3 loop spans 14 amino acids. V was pared by 4 bases and J by 0 bases, with 11 bases between. Germline CDR1 is SGHDT and CDR2 is YYEEEE. The CDR3 is CASSSGRPSYEQYV. For the CDR3, the DNA is TGTGCCAGCAGCAGCGGAAGACCCTCCTACGAGCAGTACGTC.